A single sample gave rise to the 19 T cell receptor beta chains below, sequenced in a study of blood T cell repertoires in COVID-19. Repertoires were generated with immunoSEQ multiplex PCR, while TCRdb's copy carries only in-frame clones and drops some. The repertoire consists of about 190,000 clones, with 65% to 80% occurring once and the leading ten covering 9.5% to 15%. The material sequenced was peripheral blood. Source of these receptors: a woman in her forties or fifties with acute or convalescent COVID-19.

The rearrangement uses TRBV5-1 and TRBJ1-5; D gene unclear. The CDR3 length is 15 residues. Germline values: CDR1 SGHRS, CDR2 YFSETQ. Trimming took off 4 bases at V and 4 bases at J, with 15 bases between the two ends. CDR3 DNA sequence: TGCGCCAGCAGCCTTGATGGGCGCCCTAATCAGCCCCAGCATTTT. It translates to CASSLDGRPNQPQHF.

The chain carries TRBV19 and TRBJ2-2, with TRBD2 identical over 8 bases. The CDR3 contains 15 residues. Trimming cost V 3 bases and J 6 bases; bases outside gene matches: 6. Per germline, CDR1 LNHDA and CDR2 SQIVND (reference sequence). CDR3 protein: CASSISSGSAGELFF. DNA for the CDR3: TGTGCCAGTAGTATCTCCAGCGGGAGTGCCGGGGAGCTGTTTTTT.

The rearrangement links TRBV3-1 (or the pseudogene TRBV3-2) to TRBJ1-3; D not resolved. This CDR3 is built from 11 residues. CDR1 LGHDT and CDR2 YNNKEL come from the germline V gene (reference sequence). Trimming stripped 4 bases from V and 8 bases from J, with 6 bases between. The CDR3 region is CASSLEDTIYF. The CDR3 coding sequence is TGTGCCAGCAGCCTGGAGGACACCATATATTTT.

V is TRBV15 and J is TRBJ2-5; D not certain. Trimming pared 0 bases from V and 5 bases from J, leaving 10 bases between. Germline CDR1 and CDR2: LNHNV and YYDKDF (reference sequence). The CDR3 contains 14 residues. The CDR3 protein is CATSRDVSVETQYF. In DNA form, the CDR3 reads TGTGCCACCAGCAGAGACGTGTCCGTGGAGACCCAGTACTTC.

The genes are TRBV14 and TRBJ2-3; no reliable D call. The CDR3 is 13 residues long. The ends were cut back, 3 bases at V and 4 bases at J, with 8 bases in the middle. Germline V gene lookup returns CDR1 SGHDN and CDR2 FVKESK. CDR3 region: CASSQNTADTQYF. CDR3 bases: TGTGCCAGCAGCCAGAATACGGCAGATACGCAGTATTTT.

On this clone: The junction shows a germline mismatch at one end, possibly a read error. The rearrangement joins TRBV18 to TRBJ2-7; 11 bases map to TRBD2. Looked up from germline, CDR1 is KGHSH and CDR2 is LQKENI. This CDR3 region has 16 residues. CDR3 region: CASSGSGGVYSSEQYF. CDR3 bases: TGTGCCAGCTCAGGTAGCGGGGGGGTTTATTCCTCCGAGCAGTACTTC.

The V and J genes are TRBV6-2 or TRBV6-3 and TRBJ2-5, with TRBD1 as a possible D gene (5 bases). V lost 5 bases, J lost 2 bases, and 12 bases lay in between. The CDR3 is 14 amino acids. Germline V gene data show CDR1 as MNHEY and CDR2 as SVGEGT. The CDR3 DNA sequence: TGTGCCAGCAGTCGCCGCGACAGTCAAGAGACCCAGTACTTC. The encoded protein is CASSRRDSQETQYF.

The chain recombines TRBV18 with TRBJ2-2; 10 nucleotides align to TRBD1. This CDR3 contains 16 residues. Trimming took 5 bases from V and 9 from J; bases not matched to a gene: 12. Germline V gene sequence: CDR1 KGHSH, CDR2 LQKENI. The CDR3 bases are TGTGCCAGCTCAACCGCGACAGGGGGCCTTTCCCGGGAGCTGTTTTTT. This translates into CASSTATGGLSRELFF.

This clone came up a few times. The chain has TRBV7-2 and TRBJ1-1, with TRBD1 as a possible D gene (5 bases). Germline CDR1 reads SGHTA; CDR2 reads FQGNSA. This CDR3 is built from 12 residues. V lost 4 bases, J lost 11 bases, and 14 bases lay in between. The CDR3 DNA reads TGTGCCAGCAGCTCCAGGCCCGGGGGGGCTTTCTTT. Translating it yields CASSSRPGGAFF.

The chain couples TRBV2 to TRBJ1-1; D is possibly TRBD1 (6 bases). The CDR3 runs to 14 residues. Trimming cost V 6 bases and J 5 bases, with 16 bases left between them. Germline CDR1 reads SNHLY; CDR2 reads FYNNEI. The CDR3 nucleotides are TGTGCCAGCAGGCTCAACAGGGAAATAACTGAAGCTTTCTTT. This gives the protein CASRLNREITEAFF.

The rearrangement uses TRBV30 and TRBJ1-2; D uncertain. Trimming left V 0 bases short and J 4 bases short, with 12 bases between. The CDR3 runs 14 residues. Per the germline V gene, CDR1 is GTSNPN and CDR2 is SVGIG (reference sequence). CDR3 region: CAWSVPGGSYGYTF. CDR3 coding DNA: TGTGCCTGGAGTGTACCTGGCGGCTCCTATGGCTACACCTTC.

This rearrangement joins TRBV9 to TRBJ2-6; TRBD2 is a possible D gene (5 bases). From germline, CDR1 is SGDLS and CDR2 YYNGEE. The V gene lost 5 bases and the J gene lost 0 bases, with 24 bases spanning the gap. The CDR3 loop spans 20 amino acids. The CDR3 region has the DNA TGTGCCAGCAGTCCCTCGGTGGAACTAGTCGCCCTCTCTGGGGCCAACGTCCTGACTTTC. Translation: CASSPSVELVALSGANVLTF.

The V call is TRBV2, the J call TRBJ2-3; D is ambiguous. Trimming pared 2 bases from V and 11 bases from J, leaving 11 bases between. The CDR3 spans 12 residues. Germline CDR1 reads SNHLY; CDR2 reads FYNNEI. The CDR3 nucleotides are TGTGCCAGCAGTGAACACCTCGGCGGGCAGTATTTT. Its protein product is CASSEHLGGQYF. The full variable domain, rest sourced from reference TRBV2 and TRBJ2-3, is EPEVTQTPSHQVTQMGQEVILRCVPISNHLYFYWYRQILGQKVEFLVSFYNNEISEKSEIFDDQFSVERPDGSNFTLKIRSTKLEDSAMYFCASSEHLGGQYFGPGTRLTVL.

DNA of the CDR3: TGTGCCAGCAGCTTGCGGAGGAACACCGGGGAGCTGTTTTTT. This translates into CASSLRRNTGELFF. The V gene is TRBV5-4, the J gene TRBJ2-2, with unresolved D. V lost 1 base, J lost 1 base, and 5 bases lay in between. CDR1 and CDR2 from the germline V gene are SGHNT and YYREEE (reference sequence). This CDR3 contains 14 residues.

V usage is TRBV24-1 and J usage is TRBJ1-2; 8 positions match TRBD1. CDR3 size: 14 residues. Germline values: CDR1 KGHDR, CDR2 SFDVKD. V was pared by 1 base and J by 5 bases, with 2 bases of the junction left unmatched. The CDR3 DNA reads as TGTGCCACCAGTGATTTCGGACAGGGTTATGGCTACACCTTC. As protein: CATSDFGQGYGYTF.

There are a few counts of this clone. The J gene is TRBJ2-1, the V gene TRBV7-8; 15 bases are shared with TRBD2. CDR1 is SGHVS and CDR2 is FQNEAQ in the germline V gene. Trimming removed 4 bases from V and 9 bases from J; junction bases left unmatched: 10. The CDR3 totals 17 residues. CDR3 sequence reads: CASSSGTSGGHGGEQFF. The CDR3, as DNA: TGTGCCAGCAGCTCCGGGACTAGCGGGGGGCATGGGGGTGAGCAGTTCTTC.

The chain is built from TRBV6-1 and TRBJ2-1; D is perhaps TRBD1 (5 bases). The CDR3 loop spans 15 amino acids. Germline V lookup: CDR1 MNHNS, CDR2 SASEGT. V gave up 3 bases and J gave up 2 bases, with 11 bases separating them. DNA for the CDR3: TGTGCCAGCAGTGACGGCAGGGCAACCTACAATGAGCAGTTCTTC. This gives the protein CASSDGRATYNEQFF.

This chain uses TRBV6-5 with TRBJ2-7; perhaps TRBD2 as D (5 bases). The CDR3 has 13 residues. Germline V gene lookup returns CDR1 MNHEY and CDR2 SVGAGI. The V and J ends lost 6 bases and 3 bases respectively, with 12 bases between them. Written as DNA, the CDR3 is TGTGCCAGCAGCCCCGGAGGTCACTACGAGCAGTACTTC. Protein sequence: CASSPGGHYEQYF.

The chain recombines TRBV5-1 with TRBJ2-7, with 7 bases fitting TRBD1. Germline V lookup: CDR1 SGHRS, CDR2 YFSETQ. The CDR3 covers 14 residues. J lost 1 base, V lost 2 bases, and 3 bases had no gene match. For the CDR3, the DNA is TGCGCCAGCAGCTTCTCAGGGGGATCCTACGAGCAGTACTTC. Protein: CASSFSGGSYEQYF.